These T cell receptor beta chains were read from a single sample in a study of B cell selection in AIRE deficiency. Assay: immunoSEQ multiplex PCR; the TCRdb copy retains only in-frame clones and omits some. This table has about 24,000 clones, 96% appearing once. Sequenced input: CD4+CD127+ conventional T cells sorted from PBMCs. Every receptor here comes from a human donor in good health. Each CDR3 is given with its conserved first and last residue. The D gene is left open where the match is weak. Not every row has a clone size; where given, it reads once, few, many or a size class.

CDR3 length: 15
V gene: TRBV7-2
D gene: .
J gene: TRBJ1-4
clone size: .
CDR3 DNA: TGTGCCAGCAGCTTTCCAACCAGGGATTATGAAAAACTGTTTTTT
CDR3 protein: CASSFPTRDYEKLFF

CDR3 length: 13
V gene: TRBV4-2
D gene: .
J gene: TRBJ2-1
clone size: .
CDR3 DNA: TGTGCCAGCAGCCCCATTTCCTACAATGAGCAGTTCTTC
CDR3 protein: CASSPISYNEQFF

CDR3 length: 16
V gene: TRBV11-2
D gene: TRBD1
J gene: TRBJ2-2
clone size: .
CDR3 DNA: TGTGCCAGCAGCTCAAGAATAGGACAGGGGGCCGGGGAGCTGTTTTTT
CDR3 protein: CASSSRIGQGAGELFF

CDR3 length: 13
V gene: TRBV21-1
D gene: .
J gene: TRBJ1-1
clone size: .
CDR3 DNA: TGTGCCTTCCGACAGGAAGGGCCCACTGAAGCTTTCTTT
CDR3 protein: CAFRQEGPTEAFF

CDR3 length: 17
V gene: TRBV27
D gene: .
J gene: TRBJ2-3
clone size: .
CDR3 DNA: TGTGCCAGCAGTCTTTGGACTCCCGGGAGAGGTACAGATACGCAGTATTTT
CDR3 protein: CASSLWTPGRGTDTQYF

CDR3 length: 16
V gene: TRBV28
D gene: .
J gene: TRBJ2-3
clone size: .
CDR3 DNA: TGTGCCAGCAGTTCCACAATAGGGGGTCGGCCGGATACGCAGTATTTT
CDR3 protein: CASSSTIGGRPDTQYF

CDR3 length: 17
V gene: TRBV5-1
D gene: TRBD1
J gene: TRBJ2-6
clone size: .
CDR3 DNA: TGCGCCAGCAGCCTCGGACAGGGTGCCTCTGGGGCCAACGTCCTGACTTTC
CDR3 protein: CASSLGQGASGANVLTF

CDR3 length: 15
V gene: TRBV7-9
D gene: TRBD1
J gene: TRBJ2-5
clone size: .
CDR3 DNA: TGTGCCAGCAGCTCGATACAGGGGGCCTTGGAGACCCAGTACTTC
CDR3 protein: CASSSIQGALETQYF

CDR3 length: 16
V gene: TRBV4-1
D gene: TRBD1
J gene: TRBJ2-2
clone size: .
CDR3 DNA: TGCGCCAGCAGCCAGGAACAGGGGGCAAACACCGGGGAGCTGTTTTTT
CDR3 protein: CASSQEQGANTGELFF

CDR3 length: 16
V gene: TRBV5-1
D gene: TRBD2
J gene: TRBJ2-2
clone size: .
CDR3 DNA: TGCGCCAGCAGCACTAGCGCCCGGTCGAACACCGGGGAGCTGTTTTTT
CDR3 protein: CASSTSARSNTGELFF

CDR3 length: 13
V gene: TRBV11-2
D gene: .
J gene: TRBJ2-7
clone size: .
CDR3 DNA: TGTGCCAGCAGCTTAGATCTTACCTACGAGCAGTACTTC
CDR3 protein: CASSLDLTYEQYF

CDR3 length: 17
V gene: TRBV7-2
D gene: .
J gene: TRBJ1-3
clone size: .
CDR3 DNA: TGTGCCAGCAGTCCCCGGTGGGGAAAGGAGTCTGGAAACACCATATATTTT
CDR3 protein: CASSPRWGKESGNTIYF

CDR3 length: 13
V gene: TRBV2
D gene: .
J gene: TRBJ1-5
clone size: few
CDR3 DNA: TGTGCCAGCAGGAGGGACCACAATCAGCCCCAGCATTTT
CDR3 protein: CASRRDHNQPQHF

CDR3 length: 16
V gene: TRBV19
D gene: .
J gene: TRBJ1-5
clone size: once
CDR3 DNA: TGTGCCAGTAGTACCCAGACAGACGGAAGCAATCAGCCCCAGCATTTT
CDR3 protein: CASSTQTDGSNQPQHF

CDR3 length: 13
V gene: TRBV7-2
D gene: TRBD1
J gene: TRBJ2-5
clone size: .
CDR3 DNA: TGTGCCAGCAGCCCACGACAGGGGGGAGGCGGGTACTTC
CDR3 protein: CASSPRQGGGGYF

CDR3 length: 15
V gene: TRBV4-1
D gene: TRBD1
J gene: TRBJ1-3
clone size: .
CDR3 DNA: TGCGCCAGCAGGCAAGGGACAGGCTCTGGAAACACCATATATTTT
CDR3 protein: CASRQGTGSGNTIYF

CDR3 length: 12
V gene: TRBV11-2
D gene: .
J gene: TRBJ2-5
clone size: .
CDR3 DNA: TGTGCCAGCAGCCTCTCTGAAAGGACCCAGTACTTC
CDR3 protein: CASSLSERTQYF

CDR3 length: 14
V gene: TRBV4-2
D gene: .
J gene: TRBJ2-2
clone size: once
CDR3 DNA: TGTGCCAGCAGCTTGATCCTAAGGACCGGGGAGCTGTTTTTT
CDR3 protein: CASSLILRTGELFF